This T cell receptor (beta chain) comes out of a study of T cells in Graves' hyperthyroidism and ophthalmopathy. Whole-study results and caveats: Among clonotypes expanded in thyroid above 0.001, most were also found in blood.

No progression to ophthalmopathy during 18 months of follow-up defined stable disease. Exclusions: uncontrolled infection, other autoimmune disease, pregnancy, lactation. On the basis of clinical symptoms, serum thyroxine and TRAb, thyroid ultrasound and orbital computed tomography, diagnoses were made. This clonotype was seen only once. The antigen is not known. RNA transcripts gave rise to amplified TCR beta CDR3 regions. The HTBI set primed first-round TCR CDR3 RT-PCR. TCRdb passed the multiplex PCR reads through MiXCR, listing each CDR3 protein once. Of a few hundred thousand distinct CDR3 sequences detected, about 13% appear once; the ten largest clones hold over 8.5%. The CDR3 covers 16 residues. CDR1 and CDR2 from the germline V gene are KGHDR and SFDVKD. With 3 bases clipped from V and 4 bases from J, the junction kept 8 bases outside the gene matches.

The sample comprised blood. The chain employs TRBV24-1 and TRBJ1-1, with 9 bases identical to TRBD1. This clonotype originated in a woman in her late teens or twenties with Graves' hyperthyroidism. CDR3: CATSDTGTGPGTEAFF. The CDR3 DNA reads as TGTGCCACCAGTGATACCGGGACAGGGCCGGGCACTGAAGCTTTCTTT.